The 17 T cell receptor beta chains below all came from one sample that was sequenced in a study of cytomegalovirus exposure and HLA in healthy donors. The PCR employed 60 Vbeta primers together with 13 Jbeta primers. TCRdb's table, derived via immunoSEQ multiplex PCR, lists solely in-frame clones and lacks some. The sample lists approximately 280,000 clones; 86% were seen once. Material for sequencing was PBMCs. Receptor source: a man aged 35-49 years in good health and CMV-seropositive.

Points on this clone: An end of the junction does not agree with germline; a read error may underlie this. This sequence joins TRBV30 and TRBJ2-7, with D tentatively TRBD1 (6 bases). Germline V gene sequence: CDR1 GTSNPN, CDR2 SVGIG (reference sequence). This CDR3 has 14 residues. The CDR3 nucleotides are TGTGCCTGGAGTGGACAGGTAGACCCCTACGAGCGGTACTTC. Amino acids: CAWSGQVDPYERYF.

The chain combines TRBV6-6 with TRBJ1-3; D possibly corresponds to TRBD1 (5 bases). The CDR3 totals 13 residues. Germline-derived CDR1 and CDR2 are MNHNY and SVGAGI (reference sequence). The V and J ends lost 7 bases and 1 base respectively, with 8 bases between them. The CDR3 coding sequence is TGTGCCAGCACGGGACTTTCTGGAAACACCATATATTTT. It codes for CASTGLSGNTIYF.

V and J are TRBV5-4 and TRBJ2-3, with TRBD1 matching 7 bases. V trimming: 2 bases; J trimming: 4 bases; junction bases outside the gene matches: 10. CDR1 is SGHNT and CDR2 is YYREEE in the germline V gene (reference sequence). This CDR3 has 16 amino acids. Here the CDR3 DNA reads TGTGCCAGCAGCTTCCCGGGACAGTTACCACCAGATACGCAGTATTTT. This translates into CASSFPGQLPPDTQYF.

Here the CDR3 DNA reads TGTGCCAGCACCTTGACAGGGGGCTTAGAGACCCAGTACTTC. Amino acid sequence: CASTLTGGLETQYF. The genes are TRBV6-6 and TRBJ2-5, with TRBD1 identical over 10 bases. The junction had 6 bases not matched to a gene; V was cut back by 7 bases and J by 4 bases. The CDR3 covers 14 residues. The germline V gene has CDR1 MNHNY and CDR2 SVGAGI (reference sequence).

V usage is TRBV5-5 and J usage is TRBJ2-1, with D uncertain. This CDR3 contains 11 residues. Germline CDR1 SGHKS, CDR2 YYEKEE (reference sequence). Between the trimmed V and J ends, which lost 1 base and 8 bases, there was a span of 4 bases. CDR3 in DNA: TGTGCCAGCAGCTTGTACTATGAGCAGTTCTTC. Its translation: CASSLYYEQFF.

CDR3 DNA: TGTGCCAGCAGTTTCGAGCGGGAGGACACAGATACGCAGTATTTT. It yields the protein CASSFEREDTDTQYF. The chain uses TRBV28 and TRBJ2-3, with TRBD2 identical over 9 bases. From germline, CDR1 is MDHEN and CDR2 SYDVKM. CDR3 length: 15 residues. J lost 2 bases, V lost 3 bases, and 3 bases had no gene match.

The chain employs TRBV2 and TRBJ2-1; 8 positions agree with TRBD2. The length of the CDR3 is 15 residues. Germline-derived CDR1 and CDR2 are SNHLY and FYNNEI. V shed 6 bases, J shed 4 bases, and the junction held 8 bases outside the gene matches. The CDR3 loop reads CASRTTSGAYNEQFF. The CDR3 region has the DNA TGTGCCAGCAGGACAACTAGCGGAGCTTACAATGAGCAGTTCTTC.

The CDR3 loop is CASSPKGAGFPNEQYF. CDR3 nucleotides: TGTGCCAGCAGCCCCAAAGGCGCGGGGTTCCCCAACGAGCAGTACTTC. The chain employs TRBV13 and TRBJ2-7; the D gene is possibly TRBD2 (6 bases). The germline V gene has CDR1 PRHDT and CDR2 FYEKMQ (reference sequence). Trimming left V 5 bases short and J 5 bases short, with 22 bases between. The CDR3 sequence is 16 residues long.

The CDR3 DNA sequence: TGTGCCAGCAGCTTGTCCGGGTCTGGAAACACCATATATTTT. Protein product: CASSLSGSGNTIYF. V usage is TRBV5-5 and J usage is TRBJ1-3; D gene unclear. Germline V gene data show CDR1 as SGHKS and CDR2 as YYEKEE (reference sequence). The CDR3 totals 14 residues. The V end lost 1 base, the J end lost 1 base, and 6 bases lay between the germline ends.

This clone has a handful of counts. J is TRBJ2-1 and V is TRBV29-1; 11 nucleotides agree with TRBD1. The CDR3 consists of 14 residues. Germline V CDR1 and CDR2: SQVTM, ANQGSEA. Trimming took 3 bases from V and 6 from J; bases not matched to a gene: 4. CDR3 sequence (DNA): TGCAGCGTTGACCCGGACAGGGGGCCCAATGAGCAGTTCTTC. It codes for CSVDPDRGPNEQFF.

This clone was seen once. The V and J genes are TRBV5-4 and TRBJ2-5; possibly TRBD2 for D (6 bases). CDR3 length: 15 residues. Deletions cut 4 bases from V and 5 bases from J, with 18 bases between. Germline lookup yields CDR1 SGHNT and CDR2 YYREEE (reference sequence). CDR3 nucleotide sequence: TGTGCCAGCAGCCCGGGACGGGGAGGCTCGGAGACCCAGTACTTC. Translating it yields CASSPGRGGSETQYF. The entire variable domain, with the rest obtained from reference TRBV5-4 and TRBJ2-5, is as follows: ETGVTQSPTHLIKTRGQQVTLRCSSQSGHNTVSWYQQALGQGPQFIFQYYREEENGRGNFPPRFSGLQFPNYSSELNVNALELDDSALYLCASSPGRGGSETQYFGPGTRLLVL.

The chain carries TRBV7-2 and TRBJ1-1; maybe TRBD1 (6 bases). Trimming took off 3 bases at V and 4 bases at J, with 9 bases between the two ends. Germline CDR1 reads SGHTA; CDR2 reads FQGNSA. CDR3 length equals 13 residues. The CDR3 reads CASSFDRTTEAFF. The CDR3 DNA is TGTGCCAGCAGCTTCGACAGGACCACTGAAGCTTTCTTT.

This clone has just a few counts. V usage is TRBV5-1 and J usage is TRBJ2-2, with 8 bases identical to TRBD1. V trimming: 0 bases; J trimming: 5 bases; junction bases outside the gene matches: 6. This CDR3 spans 16 amino acids. The germline CDR1 and CDR2 sequences are SGHRS and YFSETQ. CDR3 loop: CASSLAWTGNTGELFF. CDR3 sequence (DNA): TGCGCCAGCAGCTTGGCGTGGACAGGGAATACCGGGGAGCTGTTTTTT.

Only a few counts were recorded for this clone. The chain uses TRBV5-4 and TRBJ2-3; unclear D gene. Germline CDR1 and CDR2: SGHNT and YYREEE (reference sequence). Trimming cost V 4 bases and J 0 bases, with 15 bases left between them. The CDR3 length is 16 residues. The CDR3 coding sequence is TGTGCCAGCAGCCTGACGACTGGCTACAGCACAGATACGCAGTATTTT. It yields the protein CASSLTTGYSTDTQYF.

This rearrangement joins TRBV7-6 to TRBJ1-1; perhaps TRBD1 as D (6 bases). Germline V gene data show CDR1 as SGHVS and CDR2 as FNYEAQ. Trimming stripped 4 bases from V and 1 base from J, with 13 bases between. The CDR3 covers 15 residues. CDR3 sequence (DNA): TGTGCCAGCAGCTCATCACAGGGTACGAACACTGAAGCTTTCTTT. Protein: CASSSSQGTNTEAFF.

The V and J genes are TRBV5-1 and TRBJ2-1, with unresolved D. The CDR3 is made up of 14 amino acids. Looked up from germline, CDR1 is SGHRS and CDR2 is YFSETQ. V lost 0 bases and J lost 1, with 5 bases in between. DNA for the CDR3: TGCGCCAGCAGCTTGGGGGCGTCCTACAATGAGCAGTTCTTC. This translates into CASSLGASYNEQFF.

The CDR3: CASSLDPREYNEQFF. The CDR3 DNA is TGTGCCAGCAGCCTGGACCCCCGGGAGTACAATGAGCAGTTCTTC. The chain joins TRBV7-3 to TRBJ2-1, with a weak D call TRBD2 (6 bases). The CDR3 contains 15 residues. V lost 5 bases, J lost 4 bases, and 15 bases lay in between. Germline loops: CDR1 SGHTA, CDR2 FQGTGA.